This T cell receptor (beta chain) stems from a study of cytomegalovirus exposure and HLA in healthy donors (TCRdb year 2017). Study-wide context: The 500 to 700 repertoires of the first cohort and the 95 to 150 validation repertoires were produced on the same platform, according to a later analysis. The aim of the study was to test whether cataloging public T cell receptors could identify signatures of past pathogen exposure. Along with the roughly 700-subject first cohort, a separate validation cohort of 120 different subjects was used. The study combined high-throughput TCR immunosequencing, statistical association of individual TCRs with disease status, and machine learning to predict cytomegalovirus infection status.

The donors were included in the validation cohort of over a hundred subjects, a group kept apart from the approximately 650-subject first cohort. Comment on this clone: Its target antigen remains unknown. The input lacks base qualities; no much larger clone sits a single base away.

V and J are trimmed by 2 bases and 4 bases, and the gene matches miss 11 bases of the junction. The germline V gene yields SNHLY for CDR1 and FYNNEI for CDR2. The CDR3 runs 18 residues from the cysteine to the phenylalanine. The retained sequence is limited to the CDR3, 54 bases, with the frame set at the first base. Libraries were constructed by the immunoSEQ multiplex PCR assay. The paper's processing steps were these. A statistical classification framework was developed to diagnose cytomegalovirus status using the catalog of TCR beta chain sequences. The table comes from immuneACCESS by way of TCRdb, which keeps in-frame sequences with V and J called. Part of the clones is missing from these tables; in studies checked, under half for an unresolved V gene and the rest for unknown reasons. That table gives V, J and clone size, and the DNA gave D and trimming. The sample yields just over 65,000 clones; around 97% were counted once. The top ten clonotypes cover around 1.6% of the sample.

Here is what the overall study found, with its caveats: A later analysis found that TCRs clustered in the first cohort also tended to co-occur in the roughly 120 validation repertoires, with 94% of cluster scores above 0. The validation cohort had no HLA typing available for a later analysis, so co-occurrence within that cohort was assessed over all 130 or so repertoires. While some public TCRs were present in many individuals, most TCR sequences turned up only very rarely across donors. The study listed 150 to 200 TCR beta chains as associated with cytomegalovirus. In both the original and validation cohorts, the classifier was reported to diagnose cytomegalovirus status with high specificity and sensitivity. A few of the identified cytomegalovirus-associated TCR beta chains were confirmed in vitro to be specific for cytomegalovirus antigens. According to the authors, the approach could potentially be generalized to other disease states and immunological phenotypes.

The sequence derives from a woman younger than 35 in good health and CMV-seropositive. Rearrangement joined TRBV2 to TRBJ2-1; a stretch of 10 junction bases matches TRBD2. Sequencing was performed on PBMCs. The CDR3 protein is CASSELPLLAGRYNEQFF. At the DNA level, the sequence is TGTGCCAGCAGTGAACTCCCTTTACTAGCGGGAAGGTACAATGAGCAGTTCTTC.